Listed here are 13 T cell receptor beta chains from one sample, sequenced in a study of CD8+ T cells in alopecia areata. Once RNA had been extracted, it was reverse transcribed into cDNA to act as the sequencing template. The data were produced by immunoSEQ multiplex PCR, yet TCRdb's version contains in-frame clones alone and is incomplete. This table holds about 200,000 clones, 50% to 60% found once. Here the sequenced sample was CD4+ T cells sorted from blood, taken at week 0. These receptors came from a human donor with alopecia areata.

A word on this clone: Other nucleotide sequences in the sample specify the same CDR3. This chain uses TRBV7-2 with TRBJ1-1; possible D gene TRBD1, 6 bases. The CDR3 totals 13 residues. V was cut by 5 bases and J by 3 bases, with 10 bases left in between. Germline assignment: CDR1 SGHTA and CDR2 FQGNSA. CDR3 bases: TGTGCCAGCAGCCCCCAGGGGTACACTGAAGCTTTCTTT. It is translated as CASSPQGYTEAFF.

This clone occurred a few times. The rearrangement links TRBV7-9 to TRBJ1-2, with D unresolved. V lost 5 bases, J lost 3 bases, and 13 bases lay in between. The germline gives CDR1 SEHNR, CDR2 FQNEAQ (reference sequence). The CDR3 is 14 amino acids. CDR3 coding DNA: TGTGCCAGCAGCCCGGGCGACGGACACTATGGCTACACCTTC. It specifies CASSPGDGHYGYTF.

The table lists this clone with a few counts. This chain links TRBV27 with TRBJ1-6, with TRBD1 as a possible D gene (6 bases). The CDR3 loop spans 14 amino acids. From germline, CDR1 is MNHEY and CDR2 SMNVEV (reference sequence). V gave up 4 bases and J gave up 10 bases, with 14 bases separating them. The CDR3 loop is CASSYTGIWSPLHF. In nucleotides, the CDR3 is TGTGCCAGCAGTTACACAGGGATTTGGTCACCCCTCCACTTT.

The chain carries TRBV12-2 and TRBJ2-3. TRBV12-2 is labeled a pseudogene. The CDR3 has 15 amino acids. As DNA, the CDR3 is TGTGCAAGTCGCTTAGAAGAGGGGCTCACAGATACGCAGTATTTT. This translates into CASRLEEGLTDTQYF.

This clone appeared a few times. The rearrangement uses TRBV27 and TRBJ1-5; D is unclear. Germline V CDR1 and CDR2: MNHEY, SMNVEV (reference sequence). Trimming took off 2 bases at V and 5 bases at J, with 7 bases between the two ends. The CDR3 has 13 residues. The CDR3 sequence is CASSLEGYQPQHF. The CDR3 DNA reads TGTGCCAGCAGTTTAGAGGGATATCAGCCCCAGCATTTT.

This clone has only a few counts. The chain employs TRBV2 and TRBJ2-2; D gene unclear. The CDR3 length is 14 residues. Trimming pared 4 bases from V and 6 bases from J, leaving 12 bases between. From germline, CDR1 is SNHLY and CDR2 FYNNEI. The CDR3 DNA reads as TGTGCCAGCAGTGGTGATAGGGTCTCCGGGGAGCTGTTTTTT. Amino acids: CASSGDRVSGELFF.

The CDR3 loop is CASSLSSKGGSGELFF. Here the CDR3 DNA reads TGCGCCAGCAGCCTCAGCTCCAAGGGGGGGTCCGGGGAGCTGTTTTTT. This chain joins TRBV5-1 and TRBJ2-2; TRBD2 might be the D (7 bases). The germline V gene has CDR1 SGHRS and CDR2 YFSETQ. CDR3 length: 16 residues. Trimming cost V 4 bases and J 6 bases, with 19 bases left between them.

In this sample, this clone turned up a few times. The chain has TRBV5-6 and TRBJ1-2; possibly TRBD1 for D (5 bases). Germline-derived CDR1 and CDR2 are SGHDT and YYEEEE. Trimming left V 0 bases short and J 2 bases short, with 5 bases between. This CDR3 is built from 13 residues. In DNA, the CDR3 is TGTGCCAGCAGCTTGGGACAGAACTATGGCTACACCTTC. Protein product: CASSLGQNYGYTF.

The genes are TRBV5-4 and TRBJ2-1, with a weak D call TRBD1 (6 bases). The CDR3 totals 15 residues. V gave up 1 base and J gave up 2 bases, with 10 bases separating them. Germline lookup yields CDR1 SGHNT and CDR2 YYREEE (reference sequence). The CDR3 nucleotides are TGTGCCAGCAGCTTGAGGGGGAACGCCTACAATGAGCAGTTCTTC. This translates into CASSLRGNAYNEQFF.

The chain links TRBV30 to TRBJ1-5, with D perhaps TRBD1 (5 bases). The CDR3 is made up of 15 amino acids. The V gene's germline CDR1 is GTSNPN and CDR2 SVGIG (reference sequence). The V and J ends lost 2 bases and 4 bases respectively, with 15 bases between them. The CDR3 spells CAWSPGQLSNQPQHF. In DNA form, the CDR3 reads TGTGCCTGGAGTCCCGGACAATTAAGTAATCAGCCCCAGCATTTT.

This sequence joins TRBV7-2 and TRBJ1-2; D is unresolved. Trimming left V 2 bases short and J 4 bases short, with 5 bases between. There are 12 residues in the CDR3. Germline V gene data show CDR1 as SGHTA and CDR2 as FQGNSA. CDR3 protein: CASSLTVYGYTF. DNA for the CDR3: TGTGCCAGCAGCTTAACTGTCTATGGCTACACCTTC.

This clone has only one observation. The chain employs TRBV7-2 and TRBJ2-1; TRBD1 matches at 11 bases. Germline CDR1 is SGHTA and CDR2 is FQGNSA. The CDR3 has 15 residues. J gave up 6 bases and V 5 bases, and 6 bases lay outside the gene matches. The CDR3 here is CASSQPGQGGNEQFF. The CDR3 nucleotides read TGTGCCAGCAGCCAACCGGGACAGGGGGGCAATGAGCAGTTCTTC. Combining the CDR3 with reference TRBV7-2 and TRBJ2-1 gives the whole variable domain GAGVSQSPSNKVTEKGKDVELRCDPISGHTALYWYRQSLGQGLEFLIYFQGNSAPDKSGLPSDRFSAERTGGSVSTLTIQRTQQEDSAVYLCASSQPGQGGNEQFFGPGTRLTVL.

This sequence joins TRBV19 and TRBJ1-5; 9 bases fit TRBD1. Germline CDR1 and CDR2: LNHDA and SQIVND (reference sequence). The CDR3 loop spans 14 amino acids. V shed 5 bases and J 7 bases; nucleotides not matched to a gene: 6. The CDR3 sequence is CASSVQGADQPQHF. In DNA, the CDR3 is TGTGCCAGTAGTGTACAGGGGGCAGACCAGCCCCAGCATTTT.